These 5 T cell receptor beta chains were sequenced from one sample in a study of regulatory T cells in long-lasting Graves disease. Sequencing libraries for TCR beta were prepared with iRepertoire HTBI primers and Arm-PCR of CDR3 regions. From the multiplex PCR reads, TCRdb called clonotypes with MiXCR, one entry per CDR3 protein. The data contain 300,000 to 400,000 distinct CDR3 sequences, over 15% of them singletons. Time point defined: newly diagnosed GD, antithyroid drugs for less than 3 months. Researchers made the TCR library from RNA that was extracted from PBMCs. In addition, the sample was reused for a study of T cells in Graves' hyperthyroidism and ophthalmopathy.

Sequencing was performed on peripheral blood mononuclear cells (PBMCs), taken at new diagnosis, from a patient treated with antithyroid drugs. The receptors here all came from a middle-aged man with Graves disease.

This clonotype came up many times. The chain carries TRBV10-3 and TRBJ1-4; 8 bases fit TRBD1. Trimming took 10 bases from V and 8 from J; bases not matched to a gene: 9. Germline CDR1 and CDR2: ENHRY and SYGVKD. This CDR3 has 13 residues. CDR3 sequence: CASKDRDAEKLFF. The CDR3 DNA reads as TGTGCCAGTAAGGACAGGGACGCGGAAAAACTGTTTTTT.

The chain uses TRBV5-1 and TRBJ2-7, with D maybe TRBD2 (6 bases). This CDR3 contains 14 residues. The V gene's germline CDR1 is SGHRS and CDR2 YFSETQ. With 4 bases removed from V and 5 bases from J, the gap between germline ends came to 16 bases. CDR3 DNA: TGCGCCAGCAGCCGTATCCCGGGGGACCACGAGCAGTACTTC. This gives the protein CASSRIPGDHEQYF.

This clonotype was detected a few times. V usage is TRBV30 and J usage is TRBJ1-5; 10 nucleotides line up with TRBD1. CDR1 is GTSNPN and CDR2 is SVGIG in the germline V gene (reference sequence). The CDR3 extends over 14 amino acids. V shed 2 bases, J shed 5 bases, and the junction held 3 bases outside the gene matches. CDR3 sequence reads: CAWSQDRGDQPQHF. The CDR3 nucleotides read TGTGCCTGGAGTCAGGACAGGGGGGATCAGCCCCAGCATTTT.

This clonotype was seen only a few times. The chain uses TRBV14 and TRBJ2-5; TRBD2 matches at 12 bases. Trimming cost V 4 bases and J 5 bases; bases outside gene matches: 11. Germline CDR1 and CDR2: SGHDN and FVKESK. The CDR3 length is 17 residues. CDR3 DNA: TGTGCCAGCAGCCGCAGGAGACTAGCGGGGGCCTTGGAGACCCAGTACTTC. This codes for CASSRRRLAGALETQYF. The full variable domain, its missing parts supplied by reference TRBV14 and TRBJ2-5, is EAGVTQFPSHSVIEKGQTVTLRCDPISGHDNLYWYRRVMGKEIKFLLHFVKESKQDESGMPNNRFLAERTGGTYSTLKVQPAELEDSGVYFCASSRRRLAGALETQYFGPGTRLLVL.

This sequence joins TRBV28 and TRBJ2-6, with D perhaps TRBD1 (5 bases). The V and J ends lost 7 bases and 2 bases respectively, with 9 bases between them. Germline V lookup: CDR1 MDHEN, CDR2 SYDVKM. CDR3 length equals 14 residues. The CDR3 bases are TGTGCCAGCAATGACAGAACTGGGGCCAACGTCCTGACTTTC. Protein: CASNDRTGANVLTF.